The 18 T cell receptor beta chains reported below all come from one sample, sequenced in a study of CD8 T cells in Susac syndrome. Reverse transcription of roughly 0.5 to 1 ug RNA was carried out with random hexamers. A single record per CDR3 protein comes from TCRdb applying MiXCR to the immunoSEQ multiplex PCR reads. Of over 150,000 distinct CDR3 sequences in the sample, roughly 95% were seen once. The specimen was CD4+ T cells from PBMCs. The receptors derive from a human donor with Susac syndrome.

The chain carries TRBV15 and TRBJ2-1, with D maybe TRBD2 (6 bases). This CDR3 is built from 13 residues. Germline V lookup: CDR1 LNHNV, CDR2 YYDKDF (reference sequence). Trimming pared 5 bases from V and 9 bases from J, leaving 14 bases between. CDR3: CATSGTSRGEQFF. The CDR3, as DNA: TGTGCCACCAGCGGTACTAGCCGGGGTGAGCAGTTCTTC.

The DNA for the CDR3 is TGCGCCAGCAGCTTGGTACTAGCGGGAGATGACGAGCAGTACTTC. This gives the protein CASSLVLAGDDEQYF. The chain recombines TRBV5-1 with TRBJ2-7; 11 bases line up with TRBD2. The CDR3 covers 15 residues. V lost 0 bases and J lost 5; bases outside the gene matches: 4. Germline V gene lookup returns CDR1 SGHRS and CDR2 YFSETQ.

The chain joins TRBV3-1 to TRBJ2-5; TRBD1 might be the D (8 bases). Trimming cost V 4 bases and J 1 base, with 19 bases left between them. Germline V gene sequence: CDR1 LGHDT, CDR2 YNNKEL (reference sequence). The CDR3 length is 17 residues. This chain's CDR3 is CASSLLRTGRAQETQYF. The CDR3 DNA is TGTGCCAGCAGCCTACTTCGGACAGGGAGGGCCCAAGAGACCCAGTACTTC.

The chain uses TRBV9 and TRBJ2-5, with D possibly being TRBD2 (5 bases). Per the germline V gene, CDR1 is SGDLS and CDR2 is YYNGEE. This CDR3 spans 14 amino acids. The V and J ends lost 3 bases and 3 bases respectively, with 12 bases between them. The CDR3 coding sequence is TGTGCCAGCAGCGCTTCACTAGACAAAGAGACCCAGTACTTC. Translated, it gives CASSASLDKETQYF.

The V call is TRBV6-2 or TRBV6-3, the J call TRBJ2-1; no clear D. V shed 2 bases and J shed 7 bases, with 6 bases lying between them. The CDR3 contains 12 residues. Germline CDR1 reads MNHEY; CDR2 reads SVGEGT. Written as DNA, the CDR3 is TGTGCCAGCAGTTACGGCAAGAATGAGCAGTTCTTC. It is translated as CASSYGKNEQFF.

This chain links TRBV3-1 with TRBJ1-2, with D perhaps TRBD1 (6 bases). The CDR3 is made up of 18 amino acids. Trimming removed 4 bases from V and 8 bases from J, with 29 bases in between. Germline CDR1 is LGHDT and CDR2 is YNNKEL (reference sequence). DNA for the CDR3: TGTGCCAGCAGCCCTGCTGCTACCCTGAGACAGGCACCCTCGGGCTACACCTTC. Translated: CASSPAATLRQAPSGYTF.

V is TRBV18 and J is TRBJ2-7; D uncertain. The germline gives CDR1 KGHSH, CDR2 LQKENI. Trimming stripped 6 bases from V and 5 bases from J, with 20 bases between. The CDR3 consists of 15 residues. CDR3 DNA: TGTGCCAGCTCTCAAAAGAAAAGTCTAATCGACGAGCAGTACTTC. Its translation is CASSQKKSLIDEQYF.

The chain links TRBV4-3 to TRBJ1-1; D gene uncertain. The V gene's germline CDR1 is LGHNA and CDR2 YSLEER. The germline V and J ends were trimmed by 0 bases and 5 bases, with 7 bases remaining between them. CDR3 length: 13 amino acids. CDR3 DNA: TGCGCCAGCAGCCAAGATGTTAAGACTGAAGCTTTCTTT. This codes for CASSQDVKTEAFF.

The rearrangement links TRBV7-9 to TRBJ2-3; D might be TRBD1 (5 bases). The germline V gene encodes CDR1 SEHNR and CDR2 FQNEAQ (reference sequence). Trimming left V 1 base short and J 5 bases short, with 13 bases between. The CDR3 is 15 residues long. The CDR3 DNA sequence: TGTGCCAGCAGCTTAGTGGGCCAGGGTGGAGATACGCAGTATTTT. Translation: CASSLVGQGGDTQYF.

The V and J genes are TRBV18 and TRBJ2-5; D not certain. The germline V gene has CDR1 KGHSH and CDR2 LQKENI. V lost 5 bases and J 2 bases, leaving 6 bases between the germline ends. The CDR3 spans 12 residues. The CDR3 nucleotides are TGTGCCAGCTCATGGGATCAAGAGACCCAGTACTTC. Its translation is CASSWDQETQYF.

The count of this clonotype is one. The chain recombines TRBV9 with TRBJ1-1; D is unresolved. Looked up from germline, CDR1 is SGDLS and CDR2 is YYNGEE. V gave up 0 bases and J gave up 4 bases, with 19 bases separating them. The CDR3 covers 17 residues. The CDR3 sequence is CASSVGRVIGRFTEAFF. The CDR3, as DNA: TGTGCCAGCAGCGTAGGTCGCGTCATAGGGCGTTTCACTGAAGCTTTCTTT.

The V gene is TRBV29-1, the J gene TRBJ2-1; TRBD1 agrees at 8 bases. Germline V gene sequence: CDR1 SQVTM, CDR2 ANQGSEA. V was pared by 7 bases and J by 3 bases, with 5 bases of the junction left unmatched. The CDR3 is 13 residues long. CDR3: CSAGTGLYNEQFF. The CDR3 coding sequence is TGCAGCGCTGGGACAGGTCTCTACAATGAGCAGTTCTTC.

The chain employs TRBV24-1 and TRBJ2-5; 15 nucleotides match TRBD2. Germline lookup yields CDR1 KGHDR and CDR2 SFDVKD. V shed 4 bases and J 3 bases; nucleotides not matched to a gene: 5. This CDR3 has 17 amino acids. CDR3 in amino acids: CATSEGRTSGREETQYF. CDR3 bases: TGTGCCACCAGTGAAGGCCGGACTAGCGGGAGGGAAGAGACCCAGTACTTC.

V is TRBV29-1 and J is TRBJ1-2; 10 nucleotides line up with TRBD1. Trimming at V came to 4 bases and at J to 7 bases, leaving 12 bases not matched to a gene. Looked up from germline, CDR1 is SQVTM and CDR2 is ANQGSEA. CDR3 size: 15 residues. The CDR3 nucleotides read TGCAGCGTTGCCAACGCTGGGACAGGGGATAGTGGCTACACCTTC. Its translation is CSVANAGTGDSGYTF.

The V gene is TRBV5-1, the J gene TRBJ2-3, with TRBD2 as a possible D gene (6 bases). In germline, CDR1 is SGHRS, CDR2 YFSETQ. CDR3 length equals 15 residues. Trimming removed 2 bases from V and 5 bases from J, with 15 bases in between. Here the CDR3 reads CASSFNGRQGDTQYF. The CDR3 DNA sequence: TGCGCCAGCAGCTTCAACGGGAGACAAGGAGATACGCAGTATTTT.

The chain has TRBV20-1 and TRBJ2-1; no reliable D call. The ends were cut back, 5 bases at V and 6 bases at J, with 8 bases in the middle. Per the germline V gene, CDR1 is DFQATT and CDR2 is SNEGSKA (reference sequence). The CDR3 contains 11 residues. The CDR3 coding sequence is TGCAGTGCTCGACGACTCAATGAGCAGTTCTTC. Translated, it gives CSARRLNEQFF.

The chain recombines TRBV18 with TRBJ2-7, with D perhaps TRBD1 (6 bases). Per the germline V gene, CDR1 is KGHSH and CDR2 is LQKENI. The CDR3 spans 14 residues. Trimming shortened V by 4 bases and J by 4 bases, and 14 bases separated the two germline ends. CDR3 region: CASSRTDSRYEQYV. The CDR3 DNA reads TGTGCCAGCTCACGGACGGACAGTAGGTACGAGCAGTACGTC.

This chain connects TRBV28 to TRBJ2-7; D is possibly TRBD2 (6 bases). This CDR3 contains 15 residues. V lost 5 bases to trimming and J lost 4 bases, with 18 bases between them. Germline loops: CDR1 MDHEN, CDR2 SYDVKM. CDR3 in DNA: TGTGCCAGCAGTCCCCGGGACTCCTCCGTATACGAGCAGTACTTC. This sequence encodes CASSPRDSSVYEQYF.